The present TCR beta chain was sequenced within a study of shared clonotypes between healthy human individuals. The study, taken as a whole, reports: Shared clonotypes: about 4.6% naive CD4, about 3.3% naive CD8, about 2.5% memory CD4, around 0.4% memory CD8.

CDR1 is MNHEY, CDR2 SVGAGI, per germline. V was pared by 5 bases and J by 7 bases, with 5 bases of the junction left unmatched. The CDR3 runs to 14 residues. This clone was counted once. Its antigen is unidentified. The method was immunoSEQ multiplex PCR; TCRdb's version includes in-frame clones alone and lacks a portion of them. The table has about 2 million clones, about 95% seen once. V and J are TRBV6-5 and TRBJ1-6; 7 bases are a match to TRBD1. The sequencing input was naive CD4+ T cells sorted from blood. The subset here: CD45RA+ positively selected. This sequence originates from a man aged 18-30 years in good health. The CDR3 DNA is TGTGCCAGCAGTACCCGGGACAGAAATTCACCCCTCCACTTT. It yields the protein CASSTRDRNSPLHF.